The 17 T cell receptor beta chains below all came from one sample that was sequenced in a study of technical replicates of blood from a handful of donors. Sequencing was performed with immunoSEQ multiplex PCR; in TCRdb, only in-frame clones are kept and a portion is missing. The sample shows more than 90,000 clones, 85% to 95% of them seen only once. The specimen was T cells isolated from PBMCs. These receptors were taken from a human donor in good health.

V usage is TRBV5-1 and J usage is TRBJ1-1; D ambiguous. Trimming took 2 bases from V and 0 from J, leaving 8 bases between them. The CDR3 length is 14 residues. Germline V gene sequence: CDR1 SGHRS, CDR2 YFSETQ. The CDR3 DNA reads TGCGCCAGCAGCTTCCGGGAGATGAACACTGAAGCTTTCTTT. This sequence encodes CASSFREMNTEAFF.

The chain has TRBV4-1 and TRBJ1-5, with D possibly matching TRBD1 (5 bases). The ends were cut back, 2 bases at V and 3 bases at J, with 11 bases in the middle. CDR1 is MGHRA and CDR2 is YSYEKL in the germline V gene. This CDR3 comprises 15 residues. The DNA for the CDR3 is TGCGCCAGCAGCCAATCCTTAGGGGACAATCAGCCCCAGCATTTT. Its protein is CASSQSLGDNQPQHF.

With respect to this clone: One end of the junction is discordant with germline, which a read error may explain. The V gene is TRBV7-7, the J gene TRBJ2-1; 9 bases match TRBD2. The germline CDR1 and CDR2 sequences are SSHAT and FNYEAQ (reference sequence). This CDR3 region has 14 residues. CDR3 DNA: TGTGCTAGCAGCTTTCAGCGGGAGGCCAATGAGCAGTTCTTC. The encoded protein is CASSFQREANEQFF.

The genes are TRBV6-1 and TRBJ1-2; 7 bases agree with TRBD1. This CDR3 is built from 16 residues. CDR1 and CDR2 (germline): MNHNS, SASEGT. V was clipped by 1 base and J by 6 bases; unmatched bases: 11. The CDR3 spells CASSEVPAGGVDGYTF. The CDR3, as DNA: TGTGCCAGCAGTGAAGTACCGGCAGGGGGAGTTGATGGCTACACCTTC.

CDR3 loop: CASSYSKFESEAFF. The DNA for the CDR3 is TGTGCCAGCAGTTACTCTAAGTTTGAGTCCGAAGCTTTCTTT. The genes are TRBV6-5 and TRBJ1-1; no definite D call. Germline CDR1 and CDR2: MNHEY and SVGAGI. The V and J ends lost 0 bases and 8 bases respectively, with 13 bases between them. The CDR3 totals 14 residues.

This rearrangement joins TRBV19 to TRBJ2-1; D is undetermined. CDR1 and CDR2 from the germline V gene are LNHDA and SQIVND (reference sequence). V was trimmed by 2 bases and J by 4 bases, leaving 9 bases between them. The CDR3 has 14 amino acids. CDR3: CASSIRMTYNEQFF. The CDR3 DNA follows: TGTGCCAGTAGTATACGAATGACTTACAATGAGCAGTTCTTC.

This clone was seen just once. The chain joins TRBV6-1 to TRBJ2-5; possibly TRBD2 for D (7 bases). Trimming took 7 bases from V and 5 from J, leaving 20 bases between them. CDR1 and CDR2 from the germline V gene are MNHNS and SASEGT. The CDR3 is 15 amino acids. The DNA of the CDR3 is TGTGCCAGCACCAGAAGAGGGGGGGTAGGGGAGACCCAGTACTTC. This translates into CASTRRGGVGETQYF.

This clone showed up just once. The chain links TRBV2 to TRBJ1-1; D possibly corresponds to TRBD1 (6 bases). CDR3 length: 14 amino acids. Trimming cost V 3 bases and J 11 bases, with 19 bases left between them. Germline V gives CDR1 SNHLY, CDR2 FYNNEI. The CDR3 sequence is CASSDGYRAFGAFF. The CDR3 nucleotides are TGTGCCAGCAGTGACGGGTACAGGGCCTTTGGTGCTTTCTTT.

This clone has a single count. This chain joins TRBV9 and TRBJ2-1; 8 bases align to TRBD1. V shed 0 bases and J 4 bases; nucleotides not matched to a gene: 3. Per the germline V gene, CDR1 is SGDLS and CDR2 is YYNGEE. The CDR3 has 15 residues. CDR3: CASSVGQGAYNEQFF. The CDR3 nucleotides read TGTGCCAGCAGCGTAGGCCAGGGGGCGTACAATGAGCAGTTCTTC.

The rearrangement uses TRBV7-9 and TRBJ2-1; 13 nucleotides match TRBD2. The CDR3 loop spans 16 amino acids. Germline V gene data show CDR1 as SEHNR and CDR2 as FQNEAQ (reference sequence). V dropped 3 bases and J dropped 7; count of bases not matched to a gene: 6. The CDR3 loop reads CASSFGLAGVLNEQFF. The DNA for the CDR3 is TGTGCCAGCAGCTTCGGACTAGCGGGAGTATTAAATGAGCAGTTCTTC.

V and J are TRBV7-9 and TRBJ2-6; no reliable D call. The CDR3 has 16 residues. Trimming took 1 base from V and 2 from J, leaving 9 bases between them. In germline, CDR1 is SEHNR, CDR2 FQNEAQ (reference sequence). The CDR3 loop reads CASSLDSSPGANVLTF. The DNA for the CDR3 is TGTGCCAGCAGCTTAGATAGTTCTCCTGGGGCCAACGTCCTGACTTTC.

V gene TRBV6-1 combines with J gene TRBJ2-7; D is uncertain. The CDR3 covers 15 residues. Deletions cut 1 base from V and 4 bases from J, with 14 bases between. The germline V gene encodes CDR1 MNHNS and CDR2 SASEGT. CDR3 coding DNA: TGTGCCAGCAGTGAAGGTCCGGGTGCGAAGTACGAGCAGTACTTC. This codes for CASSEGPGAKYEQYF.

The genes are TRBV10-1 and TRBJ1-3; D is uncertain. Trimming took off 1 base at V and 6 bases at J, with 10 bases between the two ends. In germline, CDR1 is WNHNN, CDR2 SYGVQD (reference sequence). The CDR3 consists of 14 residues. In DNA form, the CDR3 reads TGCGCCAGCAGTGAGTGGGCAGTCGTAAACACCATATATTTT. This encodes CASSEWAVVNTIYF.

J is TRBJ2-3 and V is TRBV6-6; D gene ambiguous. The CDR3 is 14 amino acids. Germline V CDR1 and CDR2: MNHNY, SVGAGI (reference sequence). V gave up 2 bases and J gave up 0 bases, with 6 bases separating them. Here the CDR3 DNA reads TGTGCCAGCAGTTACCTAACTAGCACAGATACGCAGTATTTT. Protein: CASSYLTSTDTQYF.

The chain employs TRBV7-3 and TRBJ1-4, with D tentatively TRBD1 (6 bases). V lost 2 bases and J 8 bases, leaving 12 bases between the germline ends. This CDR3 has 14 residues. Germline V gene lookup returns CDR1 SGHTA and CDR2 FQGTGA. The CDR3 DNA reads TGTGCCAGCAGCTTACCGGACAGAGAAGAAAAACTGTTTTTT. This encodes CASSLPDREEKLFF.

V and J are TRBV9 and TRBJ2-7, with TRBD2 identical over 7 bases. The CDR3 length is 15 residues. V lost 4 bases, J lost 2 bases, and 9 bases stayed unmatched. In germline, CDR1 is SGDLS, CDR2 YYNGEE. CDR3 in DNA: TGTGCCAGCAGCCCCGTCGGGGGAGGGACCTACGAGCAGTACTTC. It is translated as CASSPVGGGTYEQYF.

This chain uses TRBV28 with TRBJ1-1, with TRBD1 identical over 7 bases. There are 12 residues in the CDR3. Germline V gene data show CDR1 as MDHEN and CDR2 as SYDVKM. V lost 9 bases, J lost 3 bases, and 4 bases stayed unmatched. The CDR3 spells CASLTGDTEAFF. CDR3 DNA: TGTGCCAGTCTTACAGGGGACACTGAAGCTTTCTTT.